The rows below give T cell receptor beta chains drawn from one sample of a study of control samples from healthy donors and cancer patients. TCRdb keeps only in-frame clones here, not all; method: immunoSEQ multiplex PCR. Of 120,000 or so clones in the sample, 89% are singletons; the top ten hold 40%. The material sequenced was blood. These receptors came from a man aged 50-60 years in good health. The CDR3 runs from the conserved cysteine through the conserved F or W. The D gene is left open where the match is weak. Clone size is stated in some rows and not others, as once, few, many or a class when expanded.

>17|TRBJ2-3|NA|NA|TRBV7-8
TGTGCCAGCAGCCCCCAAGGCGGGGCCCCAGGCACAGATACGCAGTATTTT
CASSPQGGAPGTDTQYF
>14|TRBJ2-2|once|NA|TRBV5-5
TGTGCCAGCAGCACTGCAGGGGTTTCCGGGGAGCTGTTTTTT
CASSTAGVSGELFF
>15|TRBJ1-5|NA|NA|TRBV10-2
TGCGCCAGCAGCGTTTACAGGGTAGGCAATCAGCCCCAGCATTTT
CASSVYRVGNQPQHF
>16|TRBJ1-1|NA|TRBD1|TRBV5-8
TGTGCCAGCAGCTGGGAGAAGGGGGCCGTGAACACTGAAGCTTTCTTT
CASSWEKGAVNTEAFF
>13|TRBJ2-2|NA|TRBD2|TRBV5-1
TGCGCCAGCAGCCCTAGCGGGATCGGGGAGCTGTTTTTT
CASSPSGIGELFF
>17|TRBJ2-1|NA|TRBD2|TRBV6-2/TRBV6-3
TGTGCCAGCAGTTATTTTCTAGCGGGGGGGCGAGTCAATGAGCAGTTCTTC
CASSYFLAGGRVNEQFF
>12|TRBJ2-7|NA|TRBD1|TRBV5-1
TGCGCCAGCAGTACAGGGGAACCTGAGCAGTACTTC
CASSTGEPEQYF
>14|TRBJ2-5|few|NA|TRBV7-2
TGTGCCAGCAGCTTAGAAGGTAGCTGGGGGACCCAGTACTTC
CASSLEGSWGTQYF
>19|TRBJ1-1|NA|TRBD1|TRBV4-3
TGCGCCAGCAGCCAAGATGAGGACAGGGGGCTCGTATCGGACACTGAAGCTTTCTTT
CASSQDEDRGLVSDTEAFF
>15|TRBJ2-7|NA|TRBD2|TRBV10-3
TGTGCCATCAGCATGGGACTAGCGGCTACCTACGAGCAGTACTTC
CAISMGLAATYEQYF
>13|TRBJ1-1|NA|NA|TRBV6-6
TGTGCCAGCAGTACAGGGCGGAACACTGAAGCTTTCTTT
CASSTGRNTEAFF
>14|TRBJ2-7|once|NA|TRBV4-1
TGCGCCAGCAGCCAGGGGCCCAGTCCGGTTGAGCAGTACTTC
CASSQGPSPVEQYF
>16|TRBJ2-7|NA|TRBD1|TRBV18
TGTGCCAGCTCATTCTTCCGGGACAGGGGTTCTTACGAGCAGTACTTC
CASSFFRDRGSYEQYF
>14|TRBJ2-7|NA|TRBD1|TRBV19
TGTGCCAGTAGGCCGGGACAGGGTTCCTACGAGCAGTACTTC
CASRPGQGSYEQYF
>13|TRBJ1-2|NA|NA|TRBV25-1
TGTGCCAGCGGGGACACCGCAAACTATGGCTACACCTTC
CASGDTANYGYTF
>13|TRBJ2-1|NA|NA|TRBV5-4
TGTGCCAGCAGCCCCGGGAATTACAATGAGCAGTTCTTC
CASSPGNYNEQFF
>14|TRBJ2-7|NA|NA|TRBV15
TGTGCCACCAGCAGTGGGGGGCACCGGAACGAGCAGTACTTC
CATSSGGHRNEQYF
>16|TRBJ2-7|NA|NA|TRBV5-1
TGCGCCAGCAGCTTGGCCGTGGATAGTAACTTCTACGAGCAGTACTTC
CASSLAVDSNFYEQYF
>13|TRBJ1-2|NA|TRBD1|TRBV29-1
TGCAGCGTAGACGACAGGGGGCGGTATGGCTACACCTTC
CSVDDRGRYGYTF
>14|TRBJ2-3|NA|NA|TRBV13
TGTGCCAGCAGCTTAGCGGGGGAGCCAGATACGCAGTATTTT
CASSLAGEPDTQYF
>14|TRBJ1-2|NA|TRBD1|TRBV18
TGTGCCAGCTCACCAGGAATTGGGACAGGCGGCTACACCTTC
CASSPGIGTGGYTF
>15|TRBJ2-2|NA|TRBD1|TRBV11-3
TGTGCCAGCAGCCAACAGGGGGTGGCCACCGGGGAGCTGTTTTTT
CASSQQGVATGELFF
>17|TRBJ2-6|NA|NA|TRBV11-2
TGTGCCAGCAGCTCCTTCCGACCGGCCTCTGGGGCCAACGTCCTGACTTTC
CASSSFRPASGANVLTF
>15|TRBJ1-2|NA|TRBD1|TRBV10-3
TGTGCCATCAGTGATTACCGGGACAGGGTCTATGGCTACACCTTC
CAISDYRDRVYGYTF
>14|TRBJ1-2|NA|TRBD1|TRBV5-1
TGCGCCAGCAGCTGGGGGGACAGGGTAGGTGGCTACACCTTC
CASSWGDRVGGYTF
>13|TRBJ1-2|NA|NA|TRBV27
TGTGCCAGCAGTTTCGGCATAACCTATGGCTACACCTTC
CASSFGITYGYTF
>15|TRBJ2-5|once|TRBD1|TRBV5-5
TGTGCCAGCAGCTTGTGGACAGGGCCCCAAGAGACCCAGTACTTC
CASSLWTGPQETQYF
>16|TRBJ1-5|NA|NA|TRBV6-2/TRBV6-3
TGTGCCAGCAGTTACGGGCTGGGGTATAGCAATCAGCCCCAGCATTTT
CASSYGLGYSNQPQHF
>15|TRBJ2-7|NA|TRBD1|TRBV11-2
TGTGCCAGCAGCATGGGACAGGGGATTACCTACGAGCAGTACTTC
CASSMGQGITYEQYF
>15|TRBJ1-5|NA|TRBD1|TRBV27
TGTGCCAGCAAACTCCTGACAGGGAGCAATCAGCCCCAGCATTTT
CASKLLTGSNQPQHF
>15|TRBJ2-3|NA|NA|TRBV19
TGTGCCAGTAGTATCGGAGGGGGCCCCACAGATACGCAGTATTTT
CASSIGGGPTDTQYF
>14|TRBJ1-1|NA|NA|TRBV9
TGTGCCAGCAGCCCCAACACGGTGAACACTGAAGCTTTCTTT
CASSPNTVNTEAFF
>13|TRBJ1-1|NA|NA|TRBV7-9
TGTGCCAGCAGCTCCCGAGGGGGGACTGAAGCTTTCTTT
CASSSRGGTEAFF